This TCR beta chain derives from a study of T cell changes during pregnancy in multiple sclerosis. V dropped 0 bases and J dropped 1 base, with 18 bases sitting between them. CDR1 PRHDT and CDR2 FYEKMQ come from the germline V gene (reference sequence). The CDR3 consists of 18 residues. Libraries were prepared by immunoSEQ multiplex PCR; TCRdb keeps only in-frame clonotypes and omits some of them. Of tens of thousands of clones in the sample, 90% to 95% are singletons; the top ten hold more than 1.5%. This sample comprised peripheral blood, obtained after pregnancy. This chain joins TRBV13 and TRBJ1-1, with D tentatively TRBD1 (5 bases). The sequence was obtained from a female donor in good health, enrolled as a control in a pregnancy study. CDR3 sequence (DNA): TGTGCCAGCAGCTTAGGCCGGGTGAAGGGGTTAGAGAACACTGAAGCTTTCTTT. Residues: CASSLGRVKGLENTEAFF.